This T cell receptor beta chain comes out of a study of PD-1 blockade in mismatch repair-deficient tumors. The wider study: All were previously treated, progressing patients with some twelve mismatch repair-deficient cancer types.

The germline V gene has CDR1 MNHEY and CDR2 SMNVEV (reference sequence). The CDR3 totals 14 residues. V shed 6 bases, J shed 3 bases, and the junction held 3 bases outside the gene matches. Mismatch repair deficiency was confirmed in all patients, by PCR or immunohistochemistry. The TCR-sequenced patients were a few responders to pembrolizumab. As for this clone: Its matching antigen is unknown.

General study results and limits: Tumor-resident clones, often undetectable pretreatment in blood, expanded then contracted after pembrolizumab.

Data came from immunoSEQ multiplex PCR; TCRdb stores just in-frame clones and leaves some out. Seen here are more than 85,000 clones, 65% to 85% observed once, and the top ten hold about 6.3%. The chain links TRBV27 to TRBJ1-2, with TRBD1 identical over 11 bases. The starting material was peripheral blood, obtained 30 to 36 weeks after starting pembrolizumab. The receptor was isolated from an adult with mismatch repair-deficient cancer. The CDR3 region has the DNA TGTGCCAGCAGGGGGACAGGGGGGTACTATGGCTACACCTTC. Translation gives CASRGTGGYYGYTF.